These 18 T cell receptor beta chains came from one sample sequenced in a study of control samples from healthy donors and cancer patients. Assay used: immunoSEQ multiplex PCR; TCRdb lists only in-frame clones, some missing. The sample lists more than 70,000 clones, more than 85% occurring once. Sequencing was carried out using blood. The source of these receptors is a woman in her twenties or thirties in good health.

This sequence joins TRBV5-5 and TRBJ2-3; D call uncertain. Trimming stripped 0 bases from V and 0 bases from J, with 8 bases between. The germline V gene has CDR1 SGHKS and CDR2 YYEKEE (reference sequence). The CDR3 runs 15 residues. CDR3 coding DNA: TGTGCCAGCAGCTTGGGCGGAGAGAGCACAGATACGCAGTATTTT. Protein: CASSLGGESTDTQYF.

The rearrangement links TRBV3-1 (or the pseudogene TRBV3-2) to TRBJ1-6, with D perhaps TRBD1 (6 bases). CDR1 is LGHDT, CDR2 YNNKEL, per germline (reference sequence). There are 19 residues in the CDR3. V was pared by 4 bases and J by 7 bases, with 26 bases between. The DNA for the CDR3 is TGTGCCAGCAGCCCCTTAAGGGGTTTGGGCAGGGGTCAGAATTCACCCCTCCACTTT. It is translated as CASSPLRGLGRGQNSPLHF.

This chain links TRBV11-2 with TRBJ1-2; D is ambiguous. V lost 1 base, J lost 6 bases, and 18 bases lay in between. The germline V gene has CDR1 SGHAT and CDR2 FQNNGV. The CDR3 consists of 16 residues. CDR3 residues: CASSLGLQTIANGYTF. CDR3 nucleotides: TGTGCCAGCAGCTTAGGTCTTCAGACCATTGCCAATGGCTACACCTTC.

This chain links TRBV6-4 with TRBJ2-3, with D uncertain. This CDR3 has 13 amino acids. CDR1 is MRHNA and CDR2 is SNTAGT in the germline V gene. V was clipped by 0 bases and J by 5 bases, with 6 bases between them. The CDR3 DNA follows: TGTGCCAGCAGTGACTCGGCGCAAGATACGCAGTATTTT. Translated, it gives CASSDSAQDTQYF.

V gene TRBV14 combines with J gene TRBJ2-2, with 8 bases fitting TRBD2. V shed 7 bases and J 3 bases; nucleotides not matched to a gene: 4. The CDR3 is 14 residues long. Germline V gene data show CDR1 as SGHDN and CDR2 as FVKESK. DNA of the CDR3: TGTGCCAGCAAGGCGGGGGGCTACACCGGGGAGCTGTTTTTT. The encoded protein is CASKAGGYTGELFF.

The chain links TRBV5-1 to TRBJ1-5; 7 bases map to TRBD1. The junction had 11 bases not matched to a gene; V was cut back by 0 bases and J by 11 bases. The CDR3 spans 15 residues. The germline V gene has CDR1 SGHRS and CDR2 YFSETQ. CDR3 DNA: TGCGCCAGCAGCTTGGAAGGTCGACAGGGTGAGACCCAGCATTTT. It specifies CASSLEGRQGETQHF. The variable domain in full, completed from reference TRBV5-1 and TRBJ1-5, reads KAGVTQTPRYLIKTRGQQVTLSCSPISGHRSVSWYQQTPGQGLQFLFEYFSETQRNKGNFPGRFSGRQFSNSRSEMNVSTLELGDSALYLCASSLEGRQGETQHFGDGTRLSIL.

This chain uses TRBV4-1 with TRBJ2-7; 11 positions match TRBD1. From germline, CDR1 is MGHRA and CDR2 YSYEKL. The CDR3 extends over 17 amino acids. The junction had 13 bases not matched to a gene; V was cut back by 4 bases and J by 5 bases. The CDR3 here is CASSLTRDRGVRNEQYF. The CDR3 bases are TGCGCCAGCAGCCTTACTCGGGACAGGGGGGTCAGAAACGAGCAGTACTTC.

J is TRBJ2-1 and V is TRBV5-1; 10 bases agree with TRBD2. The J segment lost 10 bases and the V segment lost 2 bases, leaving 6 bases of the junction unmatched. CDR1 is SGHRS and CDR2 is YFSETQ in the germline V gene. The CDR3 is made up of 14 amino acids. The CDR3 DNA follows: TGCGCCAGCAGCTTAGCGGGAGGGCCTTACGAGCAGTTCTTC. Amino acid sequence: CASSLAGGPYEQFF.

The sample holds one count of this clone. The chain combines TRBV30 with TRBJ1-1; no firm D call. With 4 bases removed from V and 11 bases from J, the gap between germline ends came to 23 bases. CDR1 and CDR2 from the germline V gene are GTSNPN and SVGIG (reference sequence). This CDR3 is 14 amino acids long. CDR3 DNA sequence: TGTGCCTGGACCCCGGCCTTAGGGCTATATCGGGCTTTCTTT. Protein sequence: CAWTPALGLYRAFF.

The CDR3 loop reads CASISRRAGVNEQFF. The CDR3 DNA follows: TGTGCCAGCATCTCCAGACGGGCGGGAGTCAATGAGCAGTTCTTC. The rearrangement joins TRBV7-2 to TRBJ2-1; 7 bases line up with TRBD2. Germline V gene sequence: CDR1 SGHTA, CDR2 FQGNSA. The CDR3 sequence is 15 residues long. With V trimmed by 7 bases and J by 6 bases, 12 bases remained unmatched.

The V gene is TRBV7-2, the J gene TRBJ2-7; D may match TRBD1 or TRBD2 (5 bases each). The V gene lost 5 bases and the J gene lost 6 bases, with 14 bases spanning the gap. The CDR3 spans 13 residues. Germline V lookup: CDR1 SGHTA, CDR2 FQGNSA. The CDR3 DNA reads TGTGCCAGCAGCCACGAGGGGTTGGCCGAGCAGTACTTC. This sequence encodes CASSHEGLAEQYF.

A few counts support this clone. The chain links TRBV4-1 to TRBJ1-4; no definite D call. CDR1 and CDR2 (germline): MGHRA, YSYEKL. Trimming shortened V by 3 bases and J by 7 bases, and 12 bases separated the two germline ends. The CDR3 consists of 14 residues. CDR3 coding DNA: TGCGCCAGCAGCCATTGGGGAATGGGTGAAAAACTGTTTTTT. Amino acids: CASSHWGMGEKLFF.

CDR3 DNA: TGTGCCAGCAGCTGGGGACGAACAGATACGCAGTATTTT. Amino acids: CASSWGRTDTQYF. The chain couples TRBV21-1 to TRBJ2-3. TRBV21-1 is designated a pseudogene. The CDR3 is 13 amino acids.

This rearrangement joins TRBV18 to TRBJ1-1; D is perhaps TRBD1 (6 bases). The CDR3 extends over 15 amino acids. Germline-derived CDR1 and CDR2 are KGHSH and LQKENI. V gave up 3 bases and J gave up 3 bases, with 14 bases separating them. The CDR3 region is CASSPLAGADTEAFF. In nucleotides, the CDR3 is TGTGCCAGCTCACCCCTGGCAGGGGCGGACACTGAAGCTTTCTTT.

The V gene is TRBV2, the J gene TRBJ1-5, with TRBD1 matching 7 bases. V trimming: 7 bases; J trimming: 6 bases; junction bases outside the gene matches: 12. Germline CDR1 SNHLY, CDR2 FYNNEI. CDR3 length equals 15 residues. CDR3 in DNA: TGTGCCAGCACCTCCCGGCCCAGGGGGGGTCAGCCCCAGCATTTT. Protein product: CASTSRPRGGQPQHF.

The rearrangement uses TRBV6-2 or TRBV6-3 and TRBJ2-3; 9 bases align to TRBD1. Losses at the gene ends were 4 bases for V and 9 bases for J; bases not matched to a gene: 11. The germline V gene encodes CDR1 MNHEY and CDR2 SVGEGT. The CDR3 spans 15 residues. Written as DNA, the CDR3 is TGTGCCAGCAGTTGGGGCCCGGGACAGGGTAAGACGCAGTATTTT. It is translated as CASSWGPGQGKTQYF.

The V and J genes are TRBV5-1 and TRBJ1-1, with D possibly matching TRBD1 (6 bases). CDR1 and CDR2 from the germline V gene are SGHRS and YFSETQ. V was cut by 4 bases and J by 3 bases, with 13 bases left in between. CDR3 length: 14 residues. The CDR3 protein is CASSPRGGDTEAFF. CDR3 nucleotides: TGCGCCAGCAGCCCGAGGGGGGGAGACACTGAAGCTTTCTTT.

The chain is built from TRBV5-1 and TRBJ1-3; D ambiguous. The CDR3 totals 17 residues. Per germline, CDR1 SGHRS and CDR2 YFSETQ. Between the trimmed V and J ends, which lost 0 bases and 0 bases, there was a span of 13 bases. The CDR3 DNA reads TGCGCCAGCAGCTTGGAATGGTCAGCCCTCTCTGGAAACACCATATATTTT. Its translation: CASSLEWSALSGNTIYF.